These 30 T cell receptor beta chains were all obtained from the same sample, sequenced in a study of vaccination and CD4 T cells after COVID-19. Noted treatment: roughly nine-day PBMC culture with coronavirus spike peptide pools or control peptides (ViraFEST assay). These receptors lack a known antigen. Oncomine TCR Beta short-read sequencing was applied to DNA from cultured CD4+ T cells. From the PCR reads, TCRdb called clonotypes with MiXCR, one entry per CDR3 protein. The table shows 8,500 or so distinct CDR3 sequences, with approximately 50% occurring only once. Input material: CD4+ T cells from blood, cultured in vitro. Source of these receptors: a human donor who had recovered from COVID-19.

This sequence joins TRBV7-2 and TRBJ1-5; D call uncertain. CDR1 is SGHTA and CDR2 is FQGNSA in the germline V gene. V dropped 5 bases and J dropped 0 bases, with 11 bases sitting between them. This CDR3 has 15 residues. The CDR3 nucleotides read TGTGCCAGCAGCCTCACACCGAATAGCAATCAGCCCCAGCATTTT. This gives the protein CASSLTPNSNQPQHF.

V gene TRBV24-1 combines with J gene TRBJ2-1; D perhaps matches TRBD2 (6 bases). This CDR3 comprises 13 residues. Germline V CDR1 and CDR2: KGHDR, SFDVKD. V lost 7 bases, J lost 6 bases, and 12 bases lay in between. The CDR3 DNA sequence: TGTGCCACCAGGGGGATGGAGGGCAATGAGCAGTTCTTC. Its protein is CATRGMEGNEQFF.

In its sample, this clonotype was seen a few times. The chain links TRBV6-2 or TRBV6-3 to TRBJ2-7, with D possibly called TRBD1 or TRBD2 (5 bases each). The CDR3 is 13 residues long. Trimming left V 7 bases short and J 4 bases short, with 14 bases between. CDR1 MNHEY and CDR2 SVGEGT come from the germline V gene. CDR3 in amino acids: CASNPPGPYEQYF. The CDR3 DNA is TGTGCCAGCAACCCCCCGGGACCATACGAGCAGTACTTC.

This clonotype was seen more than once but under ten times. This sequence joins TRBV20-1 and TRBJ2-5, with 10 bases fitting TRBD1. Looked up from germline, CDR1 is DFQATT and CDR2 is SNEGSKA (reference sequence). The V and J ends lost 6 bases and 5 bases, in that order; junction bases with no gene match: 6. The CDR3 loop spans 13 amino acids. The CDR3 loop reads CSAKTGGVETQYF. The CDR3 DNA follows: TGCAGTGCAAAGACAGGGGGCGTGGAGACCCAGTACTTC.

This chain uses TRBV15 with TRBJ1-2; D might be TRBD1 (5 bases). Trimming left V 3 bases short and J 12 bases short, with 11 bases between. The CDR3 spans 11 residues. The germline CDR1 and CDR2 sequences are LNHNV and YYDKDF (reference sequence). The CDR3 reads CATSSQGRDTF. The CDR3 bases are TGTGCCACCAGCAGTCAGGGACGTGACACCTTC.

The V call is TRBV6-5, the J call TRBJ1-2; 9 bases align to TRBD1. The V gene end was trimmed by 2 bases and the J gene end by 2 bases; junction bases not matched to a gene: 0. This CDR3 is 14 amino acids long. CDR1 MNHEY and CDR2 SVGAGI come from the germline V gene. The CDR3 nucleotides are TGTGCCAGCAGTTACGGACAGGGGAACTATGGCTACACCTTC. It encodes CASSYGQGNYGYTF.

The chain employs TRBV20-1 and TRBJ1-6, with TRBD1 identical over 10 bases. The germline V gene encodes CDR1 DFQATT and CDR2 SNEGSKA (reference sequence). Trimming took 6 bases from V and 7 from J; bases not matched to a gene: 6. The CDR3 is made up of 14 amino acids. Here the CDR3 reads CSARQGAGNSPLHF. CDR3 DNA: TGCAGTGCACGACAGGGGGCTGGGAATTCACCCCTCCACTTT.

V gene TRBV20-1 combines with J gene TRBJ1-2; no clear D. The CDR3 has 15 amino acids. From germline, CDR1 is DFQATT and CDR2 SNEGSKA (reference sequence). Deletions cut 3 bases from V and 0 bases from J, with 14 bases between. The CDR3 is CSASPYSISNYGYTF. The CDR3 DNA sequence: TGCAGTGCTAGCCCTTACTCGATCTCTAACTATGGCTACACCTTC.

As regards this clonotype: It is unclear where the CDR3 begins or ends on the DNA, so no DNA is shown, and the CDR3 is as TCRdb lists it. The chain couples TRBV7-5 to TRBJ2-7; TRBD1 is the table's D call, not checked against the DNA. TRBV7-5 is given as a pseudogene. With termini counted, the CDR3 has 17 amino acids. The CDR3 region is CISVPGVPRGLGYEQYF.

The J gene is TRBJ1-6, the V gene TRBV7-2; TRBD1 matches at 8 bases. V was pared by 5 bases and J by 8 bases, with 17 bases of the junction left unmatched. Per germline, CDR1 SGHTA and CDR2 FQGNSA. The CDR3 runs 18 residues. CDR3 sequence (DNA): TGTGCCAGCAGCCCCAAGGCGATACAGGGGGGAAAGCATTCACCCCTCCACTTT. Protein sequence: CASSPKAIQGGKHSPLHF.

The V and J genes are TRBV7-2 and TRBJ1-6; 10 bases match TRBD1. This CDR3 region has 18 residues. With 2 bases clipped from V and 8 bases from J, the junction kept 12 bases outside the gene matches. CDR1 is SGHTA, CDR2 FQGNSA, per germline. Here the CDR3 DNA reads TGTGCCAGCAGCTTACTGAGACAGGGGGCGCAATGGGATTCACCCCTCCACTTT. Translated, it gives CASSLLRQGAQWDSPLHF.

The V call is TRBV6-1, the J call TRBJ1-2; no definite D call. The V end was cut by 11 bases, the J end by 0 bases, with 10 bases between. CDR1 is MNHNS and CDR2 is SASEGT in the germline V gene. The CDR3 contains 12 residues. The DNA of the CDR3 is TGTGCCGCCGGTGCCCCTAACTATGGCTACACCTTC. Its protein is CAAGAPNYGYTF.

In this sample, this clonotype turned up a few times. The genes are TRBV15 and TRBJ1-6; D call uncertain. CDR1 LNHNV and CDR2 YYDKDF come from the germline V gene (reference sequence). Between the trimmed V and J ends, which lost 1 base and 6 bases, there was a span of 4 bases. The CDR3 is 13 amino acids. DNA for the CDR3: TGTGCCACCAGCAGAGGACTTAATTCACCCCTCCACTTT. Protein sequence: CATSRGLNSPLHF. The whole variable domain, remainder taken from reference TRBV15 and TRBJ1-6, is DAMVIQNPRYQVTQFGKPVTLSCSQTLNHNVMYWYQQKSSQAPKLLFHYYDKDFNNEADTPDNFQSRRPNTSFCFLDIRSPGLGDTAMYLCATSRGLNSPLHFGNGTRLTVT.

The chain is built from TRBV7-9 and TRBJ1-5; D gene ambiguous. The CDR3 sequence is 12 residues long. The ends were cut back, 10 bases at V and 3 bases at J, with 10 bases in the middle. Germline CDR1 is SEHNR and CDR2 is FQNEAQ (reference sequence). The CDR3 DNA is TGTGCCAATTACGCCTACAATCAGCCCCAGCATTTT. Translating it yields CANYAYNQPQHF.

The J gene is TRBJ1-2, the V gene TRBV7-2, with D unresolved. Trimming pared 6 bases from V and 0 bases from J, leaving 5 bases between. CDR1 and CDR2 from the germline V gene are SGHTA and FQGNSA. The CDR3 is made up of 12 amino acids. CDR3 in DNA: TGTGCCAGCAGGGCCTCTAACTATGGCTACACCTTC. Amino acid sequence: CASRASNYGYTF.

V usage is TRBV7-2 and J usage is TRBJ1-2; 7 nucleotides line up with TRBD1. V lost 5 bases and J lost 8; bases outside the gene matches: 8. The CDR3 contains 13 residues. CDR1 and CDR2 (germline): SGHTA, FQGNSA. The CDR3 DNA reads as TGTGCCAGCAGCCCCGACAGGGTGAAAGGCTACACCTTC. It yields the protein CASSPDRVKGYTF.

The rearrangement uses TRBV20-1 and TRBJ2-5; D is possibly TRBD1 or TRBD2 (5 bases each). With 1 base removed from V and 2 bases from J, the gap between germline ends came to 8 bases. This CDR3 has 13 amino acids. Germline V gene sequence: CDR1 DFQATT, CDR2 SNEGSKA (reference sequence). CDR3 nucleotide sequence: TGCAGTGCTAGAGGGGGGATTCAAGAGACCCAGTACTTC. It translates to CSARGGIQETQYF.

This clonotype was picked up a small number of times. The chain links TRBV20-1 to TRBJ2-3; tentative D call: TRBD2 (6 bases). The germline gives CDR1 DFQATT, CDR2 SNEGSKA (reference sequence). Deletions cut 3 bases from V and 2 bases from J, with 9 bases between. This CDR3 comprises 13 residues. The CDR3 loop reads CSARRDSTDTQYF. CDR3 bases: TGCAGTGCTAGGCGGGACTCCACAGATACGCAGTATTTT.

V and J are TRBV7-9 and TRBJ1-2; D is unclear. The CDR3 is made up of 16 amino acids. The ends were cut back, 0 bases at V and 4 bases at J, with 15 bases in the middle. Looked up from germline, CDR1 is SEHNR and CDR2 is FQNEAQ (reference sequence). This chain's CDR3 is CASSLASGTSSYGYTF. The CDR3 DNA follows: TGTGCCAGCAGCTTAGCCTCCGGCACCTCCTCCTATGGCTACACCTTC.

V and J are TRBV28 and TRBJ1-2; maybe TRBD1 (5 bases). V lost 5 bases, J lost 5 bases, and 15 bases lay in between. In germline, CDR1 is MDHEN, CDR2 SYDVKM. The CDR3 totals 14 residues. The CDR3 bases are TGTGCCAGCAGTCCAGAGATCTGGGGGTATGGCTACACCTTC. Translating gives CASSPEIWGYGYTF.

V usage is TRBV15 and J usage is TRBJ2-3, with D tentatively TRBD1 (5 bases). The CDR3 runs 13 residues. V dropped 0 bases and J dropped 9 bases, with 10 bases sitting between them. The germline gives CDR1 LNHNV, CDR2 YYDKDF (reference sequence). CDR3 DNA: TGTGCCACCAGCAGAGATGCAAGGGGAACGCAGTATTTT. As protein: CATSRDARGTQYF.

This clonotype has just one count. This chain connects TRBV20-1 to TRBJ1-5, with a tentative D call TRBD1 (6 bases). Germline V gene lookup returns CDR1 DFQATT and CDR2 SNEGSKA (reference sequence). Trimming pared 0 bases from V and 0 bases from J, leaving 12 bases between. CDR3 length: 16 amino acids. The CDR3 nucleotides are TGCAGTGCTAGAGATCCCAGGGGCAGTAGCAATCAGCCCCAGCATTTT. The encoded protein is CSARDPRGSSNQPQHF.

This chain joins TRBV6-1 and TRBJ2-4; tentative D call: TRBD1 (6 bases). There are 13 residues in the CDR3. The germline V gene encodes CDR1 MNHNS and CDR2 SASEGT. The ends were cut back, 3 bases at V and 11 bases at J, with 14 bases in the middle. CDR3 nucleotides: TGTGCCAGCAGTGAGGATACCGGGACACTTCAGTACTTC. This sequence encodes CASSEDTGTLQYF.

The genes are TRBV7-9 and TRBJ2-7; D may be TRBD1 or TRBD2 (6 bases each). V lost 10 bases to trimming and J lost 4 bases, with 11 bases between them. In germline, CDR1 is SEHNR, CDR2 FQNEAQ (reference sequence). There are 11 residues in the CDR3. CDR3 in amino acids: CATQGRYEQYF. DNA for the CDR3: TGTGCCACCCAGGGGAGGTACGAGCAGTACTTC.

This clonotype was counted between two and nine times. The V gene is TRBV20-1, the J gene TRBJ2-5; TRBD2 matches at 9 bases. CDR1 is DFQATT and CDR2 is SNEGSKA in the germline V gene (reference sequence). V shed 1 base and J 5 bases; nucleotides not matched to a gene: 11. There are 16 residues in the CDR3. CDR3: CSARVGWREGTETQYF. The DNA of the CDR3 is TGCAGTGCTAGAGTAGGTTGGCGGGAGGGGACGGAGACCCAGTACTTC.

This clonotype was seen more than once but under ten times. V and J are TRBV27 and TRBJ2-7, with D maybe TRBD2 (6 bases). Germline V lookup: CDR1 MNHEY, CDR2 SMNVEV (reference sequence). This CDR3 is 12 amino acids long. V gave up 5 bases and J gave up 7 bases, with 12 bases separating them. CDR3 sequence: CASSPPGREQYF. CDR3 DNA: TGTGCCAGCAGTCCCCCAGGGAGGGAGCAGTACTTC.

In its sample, this clonotype is medium-sized. The genes are TRBV20-1 and TRBJ1-2; 10 bases match TRBD1. After removal of 3 bases from V and 8 bases from J, the junction contained 6 bases not matched to a gene. Germline lookup yields CDR1 DFQATT and CDR2 SNEGSKA (reference sequence). CDR3 length: 13 amino acids. The CDR3 DNA reads as TGCAGTGCTAGGGGACAGGGGATGTGGGGCTACACCTTC. Translation gives CSARGQGMWGYTF.

CDR3 nucleotides: TGTGCCACCAGGGCACAGGGGGAGGTAGATACGCAGTATTTT. This translates into CATRAQGEVDTQYF. The chain links TRBV24-1 to TRBJ2-3, with 8 bases aligning to TRBD1. This CDR3 region has 14 residues. The germline CDR1 and CDR2 sequences are KGHDR and SFDVKD. The trim removed 7 bases at V and 5 bases at J, leaving 7 bases unmatched.

This clonotype was seen a single time. J is TRBJ1-2 and V is TRBV6-1; the D gene is possibly TRBD1 (5 bases). The V gene's germline CDR1 is MNHNS and CDR2 SASEGT. The CDR3 totals 13 residues. The germline V and J ends were trimmed by 6 bases and 6 bases, with 14 bases remaining between them. CDR3 sequence: CASSEGRNDGYTF. CDR3 nucleotides: TGTGCCAGCAGCGAGGGACGGAATGATGGCTACACCTTC.

This chain joins TRBV28 and TRBJ1-2, with a possible D match to TRBD1 (5 bases). The germline V and J ends were trimmed by 3 bases and 6 bases, with 14 bases remaining between them. Germline V gene lookup returns CDR1 MDHEN and CDR2 SYDVKM. The CDR3 contains 14 residues. The CDR3 region is CASSFVDGADGYTF. DNA for the CDR3: TGTGCCAGCAGTTTTGTGGACGGGGCCGATGGCTACACCTTC.